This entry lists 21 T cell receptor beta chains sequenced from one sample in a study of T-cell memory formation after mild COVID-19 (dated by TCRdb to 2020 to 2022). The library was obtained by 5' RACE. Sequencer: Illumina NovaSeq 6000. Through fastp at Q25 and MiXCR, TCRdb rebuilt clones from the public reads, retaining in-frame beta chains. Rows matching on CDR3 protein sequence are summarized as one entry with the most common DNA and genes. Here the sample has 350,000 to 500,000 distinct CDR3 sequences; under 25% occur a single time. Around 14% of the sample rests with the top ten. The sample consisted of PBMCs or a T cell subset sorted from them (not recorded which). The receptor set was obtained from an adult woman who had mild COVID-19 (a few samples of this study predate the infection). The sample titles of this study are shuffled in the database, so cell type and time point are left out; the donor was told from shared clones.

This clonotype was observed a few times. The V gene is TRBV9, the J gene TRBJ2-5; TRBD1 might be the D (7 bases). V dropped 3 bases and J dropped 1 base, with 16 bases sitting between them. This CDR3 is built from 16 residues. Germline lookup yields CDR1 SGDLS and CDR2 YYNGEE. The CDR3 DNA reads TGTGCCAGCAGCGAGCAGGGGGGCCTCTCCCAAGAGACCCAGTACTTC. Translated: CASSEQGGLSQETQYF.

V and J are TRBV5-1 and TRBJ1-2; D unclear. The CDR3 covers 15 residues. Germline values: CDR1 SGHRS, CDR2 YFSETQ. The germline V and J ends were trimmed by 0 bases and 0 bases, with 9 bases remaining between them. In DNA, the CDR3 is TGCGCCAGCAGCTTGGTTCCAGGTACTAACTATGGCTACACCTTC. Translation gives CASSLVPGTNYGYTF.

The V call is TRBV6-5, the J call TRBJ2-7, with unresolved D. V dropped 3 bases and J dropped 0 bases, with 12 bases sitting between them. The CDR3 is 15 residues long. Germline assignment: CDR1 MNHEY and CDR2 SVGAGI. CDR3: CASSYEKESSYEQYF. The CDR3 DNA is TGTGCCAGCAGTTATGAGAAAGAAAGCTCCTACGAGCAGTACTTC.

The CDR3 coding sequence is TGCAGTGCTAGAGCGACAGGGGTGAGCAATCAGCCCCAGCATTTT. This encodes CSARATGVSNQPQHF. The chain is built from TRBV20-1 and TRBJ1-5; TRBD1 matches at 8 bases. J lost 1 base, V lost 1 base, and 3 bases had no gene match. Germline values: CDR1 DFQATT, CDR2 SNEGSKA (reference sequence). The CDR3 runs to 15 residues.

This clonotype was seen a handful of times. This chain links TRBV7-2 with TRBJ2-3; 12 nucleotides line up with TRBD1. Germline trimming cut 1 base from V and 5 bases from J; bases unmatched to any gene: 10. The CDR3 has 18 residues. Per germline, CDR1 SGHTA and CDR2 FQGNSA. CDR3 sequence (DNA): TGTGCCAGCAGCTTAGAGAAGTGGGGGACAGGGGGCATAGATACGCAGTATTTT. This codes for CASSLEKWGTGGIDTQYF.

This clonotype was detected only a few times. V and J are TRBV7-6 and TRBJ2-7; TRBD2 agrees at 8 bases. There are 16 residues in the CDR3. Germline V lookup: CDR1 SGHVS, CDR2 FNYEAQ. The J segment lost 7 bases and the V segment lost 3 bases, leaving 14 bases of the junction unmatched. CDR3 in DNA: TGTGCCAGCAGCTTTAGTTTGCCGGGGGGGCCGCAAGAGCAGTACTTC. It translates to CASSFSLPGGPQEQYF. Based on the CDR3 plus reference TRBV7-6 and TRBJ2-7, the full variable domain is GAGVSQSPRYKVTKRGQDVALRCDPISGHVSLYWYRQALGQGPEFLTYFNYEAQQDKSGLPNDRFSAERPEGSISTLTIQRTEQRDSAMYRCASSFSLPGGPQEQYFGPGTRLTVT.

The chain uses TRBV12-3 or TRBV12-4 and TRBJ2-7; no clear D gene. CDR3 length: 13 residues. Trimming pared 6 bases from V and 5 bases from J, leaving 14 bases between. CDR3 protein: CASSHSDGHEQYF. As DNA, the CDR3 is TGTGCCAGCAGCCACAGCGACGGGCACGAGCAGTACTTC.

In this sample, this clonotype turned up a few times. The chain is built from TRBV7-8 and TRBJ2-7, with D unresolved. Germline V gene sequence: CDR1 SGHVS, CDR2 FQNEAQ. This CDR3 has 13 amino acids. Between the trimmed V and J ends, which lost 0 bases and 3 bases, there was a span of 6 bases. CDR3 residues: CASSLAQSYEQYF. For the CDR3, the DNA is TGTGCCAGCAGCTTAGCGCAAAGCTACGAGCAGTACTTC.

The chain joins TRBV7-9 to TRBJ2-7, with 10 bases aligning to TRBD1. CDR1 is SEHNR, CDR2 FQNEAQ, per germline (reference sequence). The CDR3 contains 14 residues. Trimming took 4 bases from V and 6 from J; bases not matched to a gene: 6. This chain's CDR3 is CASSSGTGDGEQYF. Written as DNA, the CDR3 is TGTGCCAGCAGCTCCGGGACAGGGGACGGCGAGCAGTACTTC.

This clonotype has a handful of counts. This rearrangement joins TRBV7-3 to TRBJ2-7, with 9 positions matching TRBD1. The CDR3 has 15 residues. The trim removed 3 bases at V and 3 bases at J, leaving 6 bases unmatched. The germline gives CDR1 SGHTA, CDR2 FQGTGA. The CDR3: CASSFYRGPGYEQYF. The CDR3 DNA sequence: TGTGCCAGCAGCTTCTACAGGGGGCCAGGCTACGAGCAGTACTTC.

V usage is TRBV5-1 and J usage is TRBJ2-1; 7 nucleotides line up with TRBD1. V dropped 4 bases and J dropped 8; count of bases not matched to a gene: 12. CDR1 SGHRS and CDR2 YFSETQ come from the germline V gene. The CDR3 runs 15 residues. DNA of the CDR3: TGCGCCAGCAGCCCCCTGAAAGGGGGCATGGATGAGCAGTTCTTC. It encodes CASSPLKGGMDEQFF.

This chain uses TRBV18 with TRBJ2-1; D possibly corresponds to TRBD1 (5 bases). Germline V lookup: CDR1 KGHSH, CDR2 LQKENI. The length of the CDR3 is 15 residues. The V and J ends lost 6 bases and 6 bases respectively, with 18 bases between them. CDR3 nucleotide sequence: TGTGCCAGCTCTAACAGGATCCTGACTGTCAATGAGCAGTTCTTC. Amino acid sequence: CASSNRILTVNEQFF.

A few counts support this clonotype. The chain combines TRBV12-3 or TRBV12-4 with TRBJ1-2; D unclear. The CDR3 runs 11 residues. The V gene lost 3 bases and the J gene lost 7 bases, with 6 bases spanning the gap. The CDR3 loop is CASSFSAGYTF. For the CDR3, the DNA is TGTGCCAGCAGTTTTTCGGCTGGCTACACCTTC.

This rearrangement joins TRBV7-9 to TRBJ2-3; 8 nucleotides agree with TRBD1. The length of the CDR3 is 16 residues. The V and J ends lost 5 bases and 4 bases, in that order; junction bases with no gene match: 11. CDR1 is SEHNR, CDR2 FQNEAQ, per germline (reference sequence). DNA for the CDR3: TGTGCCAGCAGCCCGCTTGGACAGGGCCTCTCAGATACGCAGTATTTT. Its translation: CASSPLGQGLSDTQYF.

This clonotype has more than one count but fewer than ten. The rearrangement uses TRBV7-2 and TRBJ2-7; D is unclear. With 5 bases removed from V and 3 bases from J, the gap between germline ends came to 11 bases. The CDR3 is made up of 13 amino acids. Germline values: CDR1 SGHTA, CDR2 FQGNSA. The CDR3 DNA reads TGTGCCAGCAGCACACACCCAAACTACGAGCAGTACTTC. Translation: CASSTHPNYEQYF.

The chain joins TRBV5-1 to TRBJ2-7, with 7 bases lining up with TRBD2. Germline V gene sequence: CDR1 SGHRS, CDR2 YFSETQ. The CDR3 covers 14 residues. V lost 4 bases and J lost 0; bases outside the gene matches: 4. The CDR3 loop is CASSGEGYSYEQYF. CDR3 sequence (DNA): TGCGCCAGCAGCGGGGAGGGCTACTCCTACGAGCAGTACTTC.

This chain's CDR3 is CASSFSEPPYEQYF. Here the CDR3 DNA reads TGCGCCAGCAGCTTCAGCGAGCCCCCTTACGAGCAGTACTTC. This sequence joins TRBV5-1 and TRBJ2-7; D remains unclear. V lost 2 bases and J 4 bases, leaving 13 bases between the germline ends. Germline CDR1 SGHRS, CDR2 YFSETQ. The length of the CDR3 is 14 residues.

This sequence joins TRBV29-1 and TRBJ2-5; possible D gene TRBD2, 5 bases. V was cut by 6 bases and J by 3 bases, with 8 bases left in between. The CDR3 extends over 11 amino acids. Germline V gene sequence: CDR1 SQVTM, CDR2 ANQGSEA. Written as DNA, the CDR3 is TGCAGCGTGGCCGGGGAAGAGACCCAGTACTTC. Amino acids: CSVAGEETQYF.

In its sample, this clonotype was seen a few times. The CDR3 loop is CAIAGGETQYF. For the CDR3, the DNA is TGTGCCATCGCGGGGGGGGAGACCCAGTACTTC. This chain uses TRBV10-3 with TRBJ2-5; 9 bases map to TRBD2. The CDR3 is made up of 11 amino acids. J gave up 5 bases and V 8 bases, and 0 bases lay outside the gene matches. In germline, CDR1 is ENHRY, CDR2 SYGVKD.

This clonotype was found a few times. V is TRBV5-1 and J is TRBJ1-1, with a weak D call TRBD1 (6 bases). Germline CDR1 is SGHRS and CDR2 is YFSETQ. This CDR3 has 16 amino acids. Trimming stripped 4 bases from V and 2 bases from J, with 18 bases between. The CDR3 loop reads CASSRTGTQVNTEAFF. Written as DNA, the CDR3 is TGCGCCAGCAGCCGAACCGGGACACAAGTTAACACTGAAGCTTTCTTT. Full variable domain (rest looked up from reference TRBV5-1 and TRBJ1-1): KAGVTQTPRYLIKTRGQQVTLSCSPISGHRSVSWYQQTPGQGLQFLFEYFSETQRNKGNFPGRFSGRQFSNSRSEMNVSTLELGDSALYLCASSRTGTQVNTEAFFGQGTRLTVV.

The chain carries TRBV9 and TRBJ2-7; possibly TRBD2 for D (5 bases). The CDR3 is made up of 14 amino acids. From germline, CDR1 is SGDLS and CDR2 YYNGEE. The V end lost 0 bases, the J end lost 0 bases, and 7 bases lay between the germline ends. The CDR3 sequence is CASSVDGISYEQYF. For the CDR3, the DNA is TGTGCCAGCAGCGTAGACGGGATCTCCTACGAGCAGTACTTC.